This T cell receptor (beta chain) was found in a study of post-analysis software for immune sequencing data. General study results and limits: Controls showed lower frequencies than patients for five TRBV segments, and TRBV5-6, TRBV5-1 and TRBV20-1 were among these.

CDR3 length: 13 amino acids. Germline assignment: CDR1 MNHNS and CDR2 SASEGT. The V and J ends lost 8 bases and 1 base respectively, with 11 bases between them. The TCR beta cDNA libraries contained unique molecular identifiers. From the PCR reads, TCRdb called clonotypes with MiXCR, one entry per CDR3 protein. Found here are about half a million distinct CDR3 sequences, approximately 34% of them singletons; the top ten hold approximately 5.4%. A word on this clonotype: Antigen specificity is unknown.

Sequencing was performed on blood. The origin of this receptor is a girl aged 2-17 years with multiple sclerosis. The chain uses TRBV6-1 and TRBJ1-1, with no clear D. The CDR3 nucleotides are TGTGCCAGCCGATCGACCCAGAACACTGAAGCTTTCTTT. Amino acids: CASRSTQNTEAFF.